The 22 T cell receptor beta chains listed next were all sequenced from one sample in a study of follicular helper T cells after annual influenza vaccination. Time point specified: 2014-2015 season, pre-vaccination. Sequencing was performed with immunoSEQ multiplex PCR; in TCRdb, only in-frame clones are kept and a portion is missing. The sample lists about 15,000 clones, around four fifths occurring once. Specimen: CXCR5- memory CD4+ T cells sorted from blood, collected on the day of influenza vaccination. All receptors derive from an adult who received the influenza vaccine.

This clone was found once. The rearrangement joins TRBV20-1 to TRBJ2-5; no clear D. Trimming took off 4 bases at V and 7 bases at J, with 10 bases between the two ends. This CDR3 is 11 amino acids long. CDR1 DFQATT and CDR2 SNEGSKA come from the germline V gene (reference sequence). The CDR3 DNA reads TGCAGTGCTACCGCGTCGGGGACCCAGTACTTC. As protein: CSATASGTQYF.

This chain joins TRBV2 and TRBJ1-4; D call uncertain. Trimming stripped 1 base from V and 8 bases from J, with 2 bases between. The CDR3 totals 11 residues. Germline values: CDR1 SNHLY, CDR2 FYNNEI. The CDR3 here is CASSEGEKLFF. For the CDR3, the DNA is TGTGCCAGCAGTGAAGGCGAAAAACTGTTTTTT.

This clone was counted once. This sequence joins TRBV9 and TRBJ2-5; 9 nucleotides agree with TRBD1. Germline CDR1 is SGDLS and CDR2 is YYNGEE. V was pared by 2 bases and J by 5 bases, with 16 bases of the junction left unmatched. CDR3 length: 18 residues. CDR3 in amino acids: CASSVYPPGTGSQETQYF. The CDR3 DNA reads TGTGCCAGCAGCGTGTATCCCCCCGGGACAGGGTCCCAGGAGACCCAGTACTTC.

The sample holds one count of this clone. The gene calls are TRBV4-3 and TRBJ2-2, with 8 bases that match TRBD1. With V trimmed by 4 bases and J by 5 bases, 24 bases remained unmatched. Germline lookup yields CDR1 LGHNA and CDR2 YSLEER. CDR3 length: 21 residues. This CDR3 is CASSRRTFSTGEERRTGELFF. In DNA, the CDR3 is TGCGCCAGCAGCCGACGTACTTTCTCGACAGGGGAAGAAAGGAGAACCGGGGAGCTGTTTTTT.

In DNA, the CDR3 is TGCAGCGTTAAGGGTTCCAACTACGAGCAGTACTTC. This translates into CSVKGSNYEQYF. This chain uses TRBV29-1 with TRBJ2-7, with unresolved D. Per the germline V gene, CDR1 is SQVTM and CDR2 is ANQGSEA. Trimming shortened V by 5 bases and J by 3 bases, and 11 bases separated the two germline ends. CDR3 length: 12 amino acids.

The chain has TRBV19 and TRBJ2-6; D remains ambiguous. CDR3 length: 15 residues. The germline gives CDR1 LNHDA, CDR2 SQIVND (reference sequence). The ends were cut back, 5 bases at V and 0 bases at J, with 8 bases in the middle. DNA for the CDR3: TGTGCCAGTAGTCCAGGCGGCTCTGGGGCCAACGTCCTGACTTTC. This codes for CASSPGGSGANVLTF.

This clone showed up just a few times. This chain joins TRBV11-3 and TRBJ2-7; tentative D call: TRBD2 (5 bases). Germline values: CDR1 SGHNT, CDR2 YENEEA. Trimming stripped 6 bases from V and 3 bases from J, with 21 bases between. The CDR3 sequence is 16 residues long. CDR3 region: CASSSALRGGLYEQYF. CDR3 DNA sequence: TGTGCCAGCAGTTCCGCCCTCCGAGGAGGTCTCTACGAGCAGTACTTC.

The count of this clone is one. The chain carries TRBV19 and TRBJ1-5, with 8 bases aligning to TRBD1. The CDR3 runs to 15 residues. After removal of 6 bases from V and 7 bases from J, the junction contained 11 bases not matched to a gene. From germline, CDR1 is LNHDA and CDR2 SQIVND (reference sequence). The CDR3 coding sequence is TGTGCCAGTAGGGAGGCAGGGGGCTATGGGCAGCCCCAGCATTTT. Protein: CASREAGGYGQPQHF.

This chain connects TRBV4-2 to TRBJ2-7; no firm D call. Germline-derived CDR1 and CDR2 are LGHNA and YNFKEQ. The CDR3 totals 14 residues. The ends were cut back, 0 bases at V and 0 bases at J, with 6 bases in the middle. CDR3 region: CASSQDLFSYEQYF. In DNA form, the CDR3 reads TGTGCCAGCAGCCAAGACCTCTTCTCCTACGAGCAGTACTTC.

This clone came up a few times. The chain couples TRBV11-2 to TRBJ1-1, with a weak D call TRBD1 (5 bases). V lost 4 bases and J lost 0, with 9 bases in between. This CDR3 is built from 14 residues. The germline V gene has CDR1 SGHAT and CDR2 FQNNGV. CDR3 coding DNA: TGTGCCAGCAGCTCAGGGTTCCTGAACACTGAAGCTTTCTTT. This sequence encodes CASSSGFLNTEAFF.

The CDR3: CALPGQGPHNSPLHF. In nucleotides, the CDR3 is TGTGCCCTTCCGGGACAGGGTCCCCATAATTCACCCCTCCACTTT. This chain links TRBV10-3 with TRBJ1-6; 9 nucleotides agree with TRBD1. Germline V gene data show CDR1 as ENHRY and CDR2 as SYGVKD. After removal of 11 bases from V and 5 bases from J, the junction contained 10 bases not matched to a gene. The CDR3 length is 15 residues.

The chain carries TRBV6-5 and TRBJ2-4; the D is unclear. The CDR3 has 14 residues. Germline lookup yields CDR1 MNHEY and CDR2 SVGAGI. Trimming left V 6 bases short and J 0 bases short, with 9 bases between. CDR3 DNA: TGTGCCAGCAGCCCCGGGCTAGCCAAAAACATTCAGTACTTC. Amino acid sequence: CASSPGLAKNIQYF.

The chain joins TRBV2 to TRBJ2-7; D not resolved. From germline, CDR1 is SNHLY and CDR2 FYNNEI. The CDR3 is made up of 10 amino acids. V gave up 4 bases and J gave up 4 bases, with 2 bases separating them. The CDR3 coding sequence is TGTGCCAGCAGTGTGTACGAGCAGTACTTC. This sequence encodes CASSVYEQYF.

The V call is TRBV4-2, the J call TRBJ1-5, with 10 bases matching TRBD1. This CDR3 has 16 residues. Germline V lookup: CDR1 LGHNA, CDR2 YNFKEQ. The V segment lost 0 bases and the J segment 5 bases; nucleotides outside the gene matches: 4. CDR3 in DNA: TGTGCCAGCAGCCAAGACCTGGGACAGGGGCATCAGCCCCAGCATTTT. The encoded protein is CASSQDLGQGHQPQHF.

The rearrangement uses TRBV6-6 and TRBJ1-1; D not resolved. Looked up from germline, CDR1 is MNHNY and CDR2 is SVGAGI (reference sequence). V was trimmed by 0 bases and J by 4 bases, leaving 6 bases between them. The CDR3 runs to 13 residues. The CDR3 DNA reads TGTGCCAGCAGTTACTCGATGGGCACTGAAGCTTTCTTT. It translates to CASSYSMGTEAFF.

CDR3: CASSTSSTDTQYF. The CDR3 bases are TGTGCCAGCAGCACCTCTAGCACAGATACGCAGTATTTT. V gene TRBV7-2 combines with J gene TRBJ2-3; no clear D. CDR3 size: 13 residues. Germline-derived CDR1 and CDR2 are SGHTA and FQGNSA. Trimming removed 5 bases at V and 0 bases at J, with 6 bases between.

This chain links TRBV5-1 with TRBJ2-6; TRBD1 matches at 10 bases. Germline V lookup: CDR1 SGHRS, CDR2 YFSETQ. The CDR3 consists of 19 residues. V gave up 2 bases and J gave up 0 bases; unmatched junction bases: 8. CDR3 amino acids: CASSFERDRGISGANVLTF. The DNA of the CDR3 is TGCGCCAGCAGCTTTGAAAGGGACAGGGGTATCTCTGGGGCCAACGTCCTGACTTTC.

The DNA for the CDR3 is TGTGCCAGTAGTGTGACAGTGTCCTATGGCTACACCTTC. This sequence encodes CASSVTVSYGYTF. The chain couples TRBV19 to TRBJ1-2, with D perhaps matching TRBD1 (5 bases). The CDR3 is made up of 13 amino acids. CDR1 is LNHDA and CDR2 is SQIVND in the germline V gene (reference sequence). Trimming took 5 bases from V and 4 from J, leaving 11 bases between them.

V gene TRBV28 combines with J gene TRBJ1-3, with TRBD1 as a possible D gene (5 bases). This CDR3 comprises 15 residues. The V gene's germline CDR1 is MDHEN and CDR2 SYDVKM. The ends were cut back, 1 base at V and 2 bases at J, with 9 bases in the middle. CDR3 DNA: TGTGCCAGCAGTTTATCAGGGTTTACTGGAAACACCATATATTTT. Amino acids: CASSLSGFTGNTIYF.

As regards this clone: In the same sample, other DNA sequences code for this CDR3. The chain employs TRBV9 and TRBJ2-3; 9 bases map to TRBD2. The V and J ends lost 2 bases and 2 bases, in that order; junction bases with no gene match: 3. This CDR3 is 15 amino acids long. CDR1 SGDLS and CDR2 YYNGEE come from the germline V gene. CDR3 amino acids: CASSVSGGSTDTQYF. The CDR3 nucleotides read TGTGCCAGCAGCGTGAGCGGGGGGTCCACAGATACGCAGTATTTT.

The J gene is TRBJ1-1, the V gene TRBV11-2; possible D gene TRBD1, 5 bases. Trimming shortened V by 8 bases and J by 6 bases, and 10 bases separated the two germline ends. Germline assignment: CDR1 SGHAT and CDR2 FQNNGV. The CDR3 covers 11 residues. The CDR3 bases are TGTGCCAGCGGGGGAGGCGCTGAAGCTTTCTTT. Protein sequence: CASGGGAEAFF.

The chain has TRBV2 and TRBJ2-7, with D tentatively TRBD2 (6 bases). The CDR3 has 12 residues. Germline CDR1 and CDR2: SNHLY and FYNNEI. Trimming shortened V by 9 bases and J by 4 bases, and 13 bases separated the two germline ends. CDR3 protein: CASGGNSYEQYF. CDR3 coding DNA: TGTGCCAGTGGGGGGAATTCGTACGAGCAGTACTTC. Full variable domain (missing parts from reference TRBV2 and TRBJ2-7): EPEVTQTPSHQVTQMGQEVILRCVPISNHLYFYWYRQILGQKVEFLVSFYNNEISEKSEIFDDQFSVERPDGSNFTLKIRSTKLEDSAMYFCASGGNSYEQYFGPGTRLTVT.